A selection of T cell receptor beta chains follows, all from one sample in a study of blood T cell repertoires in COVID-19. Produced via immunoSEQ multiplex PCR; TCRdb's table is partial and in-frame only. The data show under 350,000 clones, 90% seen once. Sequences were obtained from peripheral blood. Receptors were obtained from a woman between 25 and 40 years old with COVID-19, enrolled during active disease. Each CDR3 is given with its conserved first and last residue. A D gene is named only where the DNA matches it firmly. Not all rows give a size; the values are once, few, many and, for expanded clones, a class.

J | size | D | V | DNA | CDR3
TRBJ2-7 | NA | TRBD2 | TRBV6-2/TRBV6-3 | TGTGCCAGCAGTTACTCGAGGTCCACGGGAGGCACCTACGAGCAGTACTTC | CASSYSRSTGGTYEQYF
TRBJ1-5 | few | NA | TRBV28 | TGTGCCAGCAGTTTGGGCCAGCCCCAGCATTTT | CASSLGQPQHF
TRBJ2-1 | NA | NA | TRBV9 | TGTGCCAGCAGCCCCCAAACTAGTTCCGGGGATGAGCAGTTCTTC | CASSPQTSSGDEQFF
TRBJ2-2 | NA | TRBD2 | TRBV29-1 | TGCAGCGTTGAGCCGGGACTAGGGGGGACCGGGGAGCTGTTTTTT | CSVEPGLGGTGELFF
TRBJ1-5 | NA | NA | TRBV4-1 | TGCGCCAGCAGCGTGAAGCCCCGGAGTGGGAGTAGCAATCAGCCCCAGCATTTT | CASSVKPRSGSSNQPQHF
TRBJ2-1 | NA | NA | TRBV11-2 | TGTGCCAGCAGCCCCTTTAATGGGGGCGGCGAGCAGTTCTTC | CASSPFNGGGEQFF
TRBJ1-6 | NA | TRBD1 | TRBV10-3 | TGTGCCATCAGTGAGGGGGACAGAAGACCACCCCTCCACTTT | CAISEGDRRPPLHF
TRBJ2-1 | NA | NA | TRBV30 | TGTGCCCTCGCGAGTAAGAATGAGCAGTTCTTC | CALASKNEQFF
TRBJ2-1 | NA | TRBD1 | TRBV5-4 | TGTGCCAGCAGCTTGGGACAGGGATTGACTGAGCAGTTCTTC | CASSLGQGLTEQFF
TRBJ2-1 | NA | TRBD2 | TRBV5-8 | TGTGCCAGCAGGAATTTACTAGCGGGAAATAATGAGCAGTTCTTC | CASRNLLAGNNEQFF
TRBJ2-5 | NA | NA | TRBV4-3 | TGCGCCAGCAGCCAATCTCTGGCCCCCGGGGAGACCCAGTACTTC | CASSQSLAPGETQYF
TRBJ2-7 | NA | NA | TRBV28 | TGTGCCAGCACTTCCCGGGGGAGGACCTACGAGCAGTACTTC | CASTSRGRTYEQYF
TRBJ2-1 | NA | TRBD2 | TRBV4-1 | TGCGCCAGCAGCCAACAAATAGCGGGAGGGCCTTTGGGATATGAGCAGTTCTTC | CASSQQIAGGPLGYEQFF
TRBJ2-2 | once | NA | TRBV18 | TGTGCCAGCTCACCAAGCAGGGAAACCGGGGAGCTGTTTTTT | CASSPSRETGELFF
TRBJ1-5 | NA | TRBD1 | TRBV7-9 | TGTGCCAGCAGCCCTGACAGGGGAGGTCTAAGGGGACCTCAGCCCCAGCATTTT | CASSPDRGGLRGPQPQHF
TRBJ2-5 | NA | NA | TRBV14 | TGTGCCAGCAGCCAAGCATGGACTCATGTAGAGACCCAGTACTTC | CASSQAWTHVETQYF
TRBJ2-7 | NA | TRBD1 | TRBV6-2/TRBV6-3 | TGTGCCAGCAGCCGGACAGGGGAAGACGAGCAGTACTTC | CASSRTGEDEQYF
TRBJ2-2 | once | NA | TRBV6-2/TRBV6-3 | TGTGCCAGCAGTTACTCGAGGGGGACCGGGGAGCTGTTTTTT | CASSYSRGTGELFF
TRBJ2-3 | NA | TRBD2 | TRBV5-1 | TGCGCCAGCAGCTTGGTAGCGGGAGACCTGGCAGATACGCAGTATTTT | CASSLVAGDLADTQYF
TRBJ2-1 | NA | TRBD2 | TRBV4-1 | TGCGCCAGCAGCCTAGCGGGAGGGGATGAGCAGTTCTTC | CASSLAGGDEQFF
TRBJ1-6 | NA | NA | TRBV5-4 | TGTGCCAGCAGCTTAGGGGATAATTCACCCCTCCACTTT | CASSLGDNSPLHF
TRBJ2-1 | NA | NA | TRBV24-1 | TGTGCCACCAGTGAGTTGACTACCGCAGATACCAATGAGCAGTTCTTC | CATSELTTADTNEQFF
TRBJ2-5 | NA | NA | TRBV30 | TGTGCCTGGAGGGCGGGTTGGGAAGAGACCCAGTACTTC | CAWRAGWEETQYF
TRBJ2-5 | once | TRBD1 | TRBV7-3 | TGTGCCAGCAGCGTCCAGGGGGATACCTTCCAGTACTTC | CASSVQGDTFQYF
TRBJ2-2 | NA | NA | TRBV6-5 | TGTGCCAGCAGCCGAGGGAGCCTGAACACCGGGGAGCTGTTTTTT | CASSRGSLNTGELFF
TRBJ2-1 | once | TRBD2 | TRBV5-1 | TGCGCCAGCAGCTTGACCGGGACTAGTTCCAATGAGCAGTTCTTC | CASSLTGTSSNEQFF
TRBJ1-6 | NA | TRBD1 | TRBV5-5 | TGTGCCAGCAGCTTGGTTCCCCTGACAGGGATAGAAATCTATTCACCCCTCCACTTT | CASSLVPLTGIEIYSPLHF
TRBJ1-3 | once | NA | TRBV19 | TGTGCCAGTAGCCCGACTGCTAGCTCTGGAAACACCATATATTTT | CASSPTASSGNTIYF
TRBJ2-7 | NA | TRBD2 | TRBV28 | TGTGCCAGCAGTGGGGGGGTGACCCCCGACGAGCAGTACTTC | CASSGGVTPDEQYF
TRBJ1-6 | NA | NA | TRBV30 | TGTGCCTGGAAGCCGACAGAGTATAATTCACCCCTCCACTTT | CAWKPTEYNSPLHF
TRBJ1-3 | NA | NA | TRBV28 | TGTGCCAGCAGTTTAAGGAGGCTTGGAAACACCATATATTTT | CASSLRRLGNTIYF
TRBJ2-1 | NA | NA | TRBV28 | TGTGCCAGCAAACCCTCCGGGACACCGTCGGCAAATGAGCAGTTCTTC | CASKPSGTPSANEQFF
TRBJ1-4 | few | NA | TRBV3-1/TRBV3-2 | TGTGCCAGCAGCCAAGATCGGGGGGAGAGAAAACTGTTTTTT | CASSQDRGERKLFF
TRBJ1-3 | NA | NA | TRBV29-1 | TGCAGCGGAGGTGATTCTGGAAACACCATATATTTT | CSGGDSGNTIYF
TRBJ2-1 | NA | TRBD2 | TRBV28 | TGTGCCAGCCGGACTAGCGGTAGCTCCTACAATGAGCAGTTCTTC | CASRTSGSSYNEQFF
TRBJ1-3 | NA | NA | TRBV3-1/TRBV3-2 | TGTGCCAGCAGCCAAGCCCCCACTCCATGGGCGTTATCTGGAAACACCATATATTTT | CASSQAPTPWALSGNTIYF
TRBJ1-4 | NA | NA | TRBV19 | TGTGCCAGTAGCCTAGGATCGGCACGTAATGAAAAACTGTTTTTT | CASSLGSARNEKLFF
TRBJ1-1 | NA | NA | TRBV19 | TGTGCCAGTAGTATCGGGGGGGCCGGGGCTTTCTTT | CASSIGGAGAFF
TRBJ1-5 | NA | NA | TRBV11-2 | TGTGCCAGCAGCTTGGAGGGGTATAGCAATCAGCCCCAGCATTTT | CASSLEGYSNQPQHF
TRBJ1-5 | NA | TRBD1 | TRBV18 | TGTGCCAGCTCACCTGCGACAGGGGCTGGCAATCAGCCCCAGCATTTT | CASSPATGAGNQPQHF
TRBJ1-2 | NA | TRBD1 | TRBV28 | TGTGCCAGCACCCGTTCGGGACAGGGGGACTATGGCTACACCTTC | CASTRSGQGDYGYTF
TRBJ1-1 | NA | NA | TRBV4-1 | TGCGCCAGCAGACCAACAGGGATGAACACTGAAGCTTTCTTT | CASRPTGMNTEAFF
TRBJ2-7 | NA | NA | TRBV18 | TGTGCCAGCTCACCTGGTCTTGTCAGTAACTACGAGCAGTACTTC | CASSPGLVSNYEQYF
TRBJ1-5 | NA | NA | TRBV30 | TGTGCCTGGAGTTATACCCGACATAGCAATCAGCCCCAGCATTTT | CAWSYTRHSNQPQHF
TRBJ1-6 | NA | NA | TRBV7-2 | TGTGCCAGCAGCCTCTCAACGAGCTCCTATAATTCACCCCTCCACTTT | CASSLSTSSYNSPLHF
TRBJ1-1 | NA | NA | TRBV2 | TGTGCCAGCAGAGGGCGGGAATACATGAACACTGAAGCTTTCTTT | CASRGREYMNTEAFF
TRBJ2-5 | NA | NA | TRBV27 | TGTGCCAGCGGGGCGACAGTCTGGGGACTTCCCCGGGAGACCCAGTACTTC | CASGATVWGLPRETQYF
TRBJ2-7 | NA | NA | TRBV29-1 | TGCAGCGTTGGACAGGCGACCGAGCAGTACTTC | CSVGQATEQYF
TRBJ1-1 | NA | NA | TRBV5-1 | TGCGCCAGCAGCTTTTCGGTAAACACTGAAGCTTTCTTT | CASSFSVNTEAFF
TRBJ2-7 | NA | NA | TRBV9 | TGTGCCAGCAGCGTAGGAGGCATTGCCTACGAGCAGTACTTC | CASSVGGIAYEQYF
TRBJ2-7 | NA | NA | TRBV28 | TGTGCCAGCAGAAATACATGGTCGGAGCAGTACTTC | CASRNTWSEQYF
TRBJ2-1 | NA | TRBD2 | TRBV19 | TGTGCCAGTAGTATAATGCGGGAGGGTTACAATGAGCAGTTCTTC | CASSIMREGYNEQFF
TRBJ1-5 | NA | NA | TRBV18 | TGTGCCAGCTCACCCCAGGGGAAAGATCAGCCCCAGCATTTT | CASSPQGKDQPQHF
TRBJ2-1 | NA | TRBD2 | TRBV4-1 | TGCGCCAGCAGCCAAGAACTAGCGGGAGATTCGAAGCAGTTCTTC | CASSQELAGDSKQFF
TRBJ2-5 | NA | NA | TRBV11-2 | TGTGCCAGCAGCTTAACCCATCAGGGCCCCCAAGAGACCCAGTACTTC | CASSLTHQGPQETQYF